These T cell receptor beta chains were read from a single sample in a study of blood T cell repertoires in COVID-19. Only in-frame clones appear in the TCRdb table, and some are missing; sequencing was by immunoSEQ multiplex PCR. The sample consists of tens of thousands of clones, roughly 89% of them appearing once. The sample comprised peripheral blood. These TCRs come from a woman in her sixties or seventies with COVID-19, enrolled during active disease. The CDR3 runs from the conserved cysteine through the conserved F or W. The D gene is left open where the match is weak. Only some rows state a clone size, as once, few, many or a class for expanded clones.

j_call v_call d_call clone_size cdr3_nt cdr3_aa
TRBJ1-1 TRBV9 - - TGTGCCAGCAGCCCCCCCATGGTGGGGCAAGCTTTCTTT CASSPPMVGQAFF
TRBJ1-5 TRBV6-2/TRBV6-3 TRBD1 - TGTGCCAGCAGTAAGACAGGGGACCGCAATCAGCCCCAGCATTTT CASSKTGDRNQPQHF
TRBJ2-7 TRBV6-5 - - TGTGCCAGCAGCCCGACAGTGGTTCCCTACGAGCAGTACTTC CASSPTVVPYEQYF
TRBJ2-3 TRBV12-3/TRBV12-4 - once TGTGCCAGCAGCTTCGGGTTAGATACGCAGTATTTT CASSFGLDTQYF
TRBJ2-1 TRBV27 - - TGTGCCAGCAGTTTACAGGGAATCACCTACAATGAGCAGTTCTTC CASSLQGITYNEQFF
TRBJ1-1 TRBV7-2 TRBD1 - TGTGCCAGCAGCCTCCTGGACAGGGGAACTGAAGCTTTCTTT CASSLLDRGTEAFF
TRBJ2-7 TRBV5-4 TRBD2 - TGTGCCAGCAGCATAGGACTAGCGGGAGGCTACGAGCAGTACTTC CASSIGLAGGYEQYF
TRBJ2-7 TRBV27 - - TGTGCCAGCAGTTTACTACCGGCGGGGGCAGGGGACCACGAGCAGTACTTC CASSLLPAGAGDHEQYF
TRBJ2-3 TRBV19 - once TGTGCCAGTAGTACCTCCCCAGATACGCAGTATTTT CASSTSPDTQYF
TRBJ1-4 TRBV9 - few TGTGCCAGCAGTTCCGACAGACGGAATGAAAAACTGTTTTTT CASSSDRRNEKLFF
TRBJ1-4 TRBV4-2 TRBD1 - TGTGCCAGCAGCCAAACAGGGGGCAGCGCGTGGAATGAAAAACTGTTTTTT CASSQTGGSAWNEKLFF
TRBJ2-1 TRBV7-9 - once TGTGCCAGCAGCCGGACTGACTTTATCTACAATGAGCAGTTCTTC CASSRTDFIYNEQFF
TRBJ2-2 TRBV7-2 - - TGTGCCAGCAGCCCCAACCCGGGTGGTTACACCGGGGAGCTGTTTTTT CASSPNPGGYTGELFF
TRBJ2-1 TRBV7-9 - - TGTGCCAGCAGCTTAGGGAGGCCCCTCAGCAATGAGCAGTTCTTC CASSLGRPLSNEQFF
TRBJ2-5 TRBV5-6 - - TGTGCCAGCAGCTTGGGGGCCCAAGAGACCCAGTACTTC CASSLGAQETQYF
TRBJ2-3 TRBV6-1 TRBD2 - TGTGCCAGCAGTGTCCACGGGACTACCGGCACAGATACGCAGTATTTT CASSVHGTTGTDTQYF
TRBJ2-1 TRBV27 - - TGTGCCAGCAGTCCGCCGGGACTCGCCTACAATGAGCAGTTCTTC CASSPPGLAYNEQFF
TRBJ1-5 TRBV18 - - TGTGCCAGCTCTACAGACGGGAACAATCAGCCCCAGCATTTT CASSTDGNNQPQHF
TRBJ2-7 TRBV30 - - TGTGCCTGGGAAGGGCCGGGGGAGCAGTACTTC CAWEGPGEQYF
TRBJ2-7 TRBV28 - - TGTGCCAGCAGTTCGGCTCAGGGGTACGAGCAGTACTTC CASSSAQGYEQYF
TRBJ2-1 TRBV11-3 - - TGTGCCAGCAGCTTAGACAGGGGCAATGAGCAGTTCTTC CASSLDRGNEQFF
TRBJ1-1 TRBV28 - - TGTGCCATCACCAACTTGGGGGGCACTGAAGCTTTCTTT CAITNLGGTEAFF
TRBJ1-2 TRBV19 - - TGTGCCAGTAGTATGGAGGTTGCCGACTATGGCTACACCTTC CASSMEVADYGYTF
TRBJ2-7 TRBV5-1 - once TGCGCCAGCAGCCTAGACAGTTTCTACGAGCAGTACTTC CASSLDSFYEQYF
TRBJ1-3 TRBV9 - - TGTGCCAGCAGCGTAGCTCAGTCTCAAGGAAACACCATATATTTT CASSVAQSQGNTIYF
TRBJ1-1 TRBV9 - many TGTGCCAGCAGCGTTTCCGGAGGTAACACTGAAGCTTTCTTT CASSVSGGNTEAFF
TRBJ1-2 TRBV24-1 TRBD1 - TGTGCCACCAGTGAACCGGGACAGGGGGTCTTCGGCTACACCTTC CATSEPGQGVFGYTF
TRBJ2-4 TRBV4-2 - - TGTGCCAGCAGCCAGTTGCGGGCAGGGGTGGCCAAAAACATTCAGTACTTC CASSQLRAGVAKNIQYF
TRBJ2-5 TRBV11-3 TRBD1 - TGTGCCAGCAGCTTAGGGGACAGTGCTTTCCAAGAGACCCAGTACTTC CASSLGDSAFQETQYF
TRBJ2-1 TRBV4-3 TRBD2 - TGCGCCAGCAGCCCGGGACTAGCGGGTCTCCGGGAGCAGTTCTTC CASSPGLAGLREQFF
TRBJ2-5 TRBV28 TRBD2 - TGTGCCAGCAGCTCAACTAGCGGGAGCGACCAAGAGACCCAGTACTTC CASSSTSGSDQETQYF
TRBJ2-3 TRBV6-1 - few TGTGCCAGCAGTGAATCTCTGGATACGCAGTATTTT CASSESLDTQYF
TRBJ2-6 TRBV30 - - TGTGCCTGGAGGCGGGACTCTGGGGCCAACGTCCTGACTTTC CAWRRDSGANVLTF
TRBJ1-1 TRBV5-4 - - TGTGCCAGCAGCAAGGGACAAGAGAACACTGAAGCTTTCTTT CASSKGQENTEAFF
TRBJ2-7 TRBV5-1 - - TGCGCCAGCAGCCTACTAACAGGTCTTACCTCCTACGAGCAGTACTTC CASSLLTGLTSYEQYF
TRBJ1-2 TRBV7-9 TRBD1 - TGTGCCAGCAGCAGACAGGGGAGTGACTATGGCTACACCTTC CASSRQGSDYGYTF
TRBJ2-3 TRBV6-2/TRBV6-3 TRBD1 - TGTGCCAGCAGTTACTCTCATGGGACAGGGGGCATTGCAGATACGCAGTATTTT CASSYSHGTGGIADTQYF
TRBJ2-7 TRBV28 TRBD2 once TGTGCCAGCACGGGCCGGGCTAGCGGGAGTATTGGGCAGTACTTC CASTGRASGSIGQYF
TRBJ2-7 TRBV3-1/TRBV3-2 - - TGTGCCAGCAGCCATCCGACTAGTTACGAGCAGTACTTC CASSHPTSYEQYF
TRBJ2-5 TRBV30 TRBD1 - TGTGCCTGGAGTGTACAGGGGGTAGGGACCCAGTACTTC CAWSVQGVGTQYF